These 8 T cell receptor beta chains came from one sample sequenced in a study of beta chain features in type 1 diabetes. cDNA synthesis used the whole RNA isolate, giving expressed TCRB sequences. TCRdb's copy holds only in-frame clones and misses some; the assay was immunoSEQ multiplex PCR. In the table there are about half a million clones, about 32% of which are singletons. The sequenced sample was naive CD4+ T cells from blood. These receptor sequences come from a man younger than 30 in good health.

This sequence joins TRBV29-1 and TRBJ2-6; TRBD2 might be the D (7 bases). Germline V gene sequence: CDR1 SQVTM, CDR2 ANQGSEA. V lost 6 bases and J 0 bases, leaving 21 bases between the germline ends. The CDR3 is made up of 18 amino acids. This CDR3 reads CSVPRARGGDSGANVLTF. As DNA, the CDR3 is TGCAGCGTCCCCCGCGCCAGAGGGGGGGACTCTGGGGCCAACGTCCTGACTTTC.

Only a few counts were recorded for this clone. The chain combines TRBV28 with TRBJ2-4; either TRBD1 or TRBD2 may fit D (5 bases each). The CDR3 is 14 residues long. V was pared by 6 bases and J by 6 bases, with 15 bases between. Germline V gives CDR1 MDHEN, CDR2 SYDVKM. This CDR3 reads CASSQTRGLNIQYF. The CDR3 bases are TGTGCCAGCAGCCAAACGAGGGGCCTAAACATTCAGTACTTC.

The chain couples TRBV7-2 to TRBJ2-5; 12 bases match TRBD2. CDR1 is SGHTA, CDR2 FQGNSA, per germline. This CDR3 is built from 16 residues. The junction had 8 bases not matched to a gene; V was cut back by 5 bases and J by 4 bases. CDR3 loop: CASSARTSGIGETQYF. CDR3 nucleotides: TGTGCCAGCAGCGCCCGGACTAGCGGGATAGGAGAGACCCAGTACTTC.

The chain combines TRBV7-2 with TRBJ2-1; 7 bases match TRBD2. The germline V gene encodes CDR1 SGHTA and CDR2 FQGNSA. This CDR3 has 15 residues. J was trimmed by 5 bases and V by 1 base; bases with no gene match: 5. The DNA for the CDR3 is TGTGCCAGCAGCTTAGACGGGAGGATCGACAATGAGCAGTTCTTC. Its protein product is CASSLDGRIDNEQFF.

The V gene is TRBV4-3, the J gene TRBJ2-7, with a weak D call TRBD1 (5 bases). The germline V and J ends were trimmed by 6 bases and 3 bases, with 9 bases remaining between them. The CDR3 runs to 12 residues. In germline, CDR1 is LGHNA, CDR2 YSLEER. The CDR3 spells CASSPTGYEQYF. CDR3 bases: TGCGCCAGCAGTCCCACAGGCTACGAGCAGTACTTC.

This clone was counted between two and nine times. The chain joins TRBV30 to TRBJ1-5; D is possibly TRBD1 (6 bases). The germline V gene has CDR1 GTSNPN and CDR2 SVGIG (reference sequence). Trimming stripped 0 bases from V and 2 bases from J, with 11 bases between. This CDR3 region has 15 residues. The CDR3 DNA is TGTGCCTGGAGTGTAGGTGCAGGGGGCAATCAGCCCCAGCATTTT. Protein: CAWSVGAGGNQPQHF.

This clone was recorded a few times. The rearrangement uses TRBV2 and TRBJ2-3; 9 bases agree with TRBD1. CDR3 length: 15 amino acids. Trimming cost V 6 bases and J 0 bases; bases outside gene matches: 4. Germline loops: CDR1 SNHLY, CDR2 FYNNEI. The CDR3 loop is CASSEQGASTDTQYF. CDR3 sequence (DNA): TGTGCCAGCAGCGAACAGGGGGCTAGCACAGATACGCAGTATTTT.

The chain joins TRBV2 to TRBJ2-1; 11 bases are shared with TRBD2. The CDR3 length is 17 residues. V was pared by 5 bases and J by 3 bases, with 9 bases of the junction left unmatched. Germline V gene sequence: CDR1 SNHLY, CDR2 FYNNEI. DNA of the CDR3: TGTGCCAGCAGTAAACCCCCTAGCGGGGGGAACTACAATGAGCAGTTCTTC. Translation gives CASSKPPSGGNYNEQFF.